What follows are 8 T cell receptor beta chains derived from one specimen sequenced in a study of OX40 agonist ivuxolimab in advanced cancers. TCRdb's table, derived via immunoSEQ multiplex PCR, lists solely in-frame clones and lacks some. The sample contains roughly 79,000 clones, roughly 89% of which appear only once. The sequencing used CD4+ or CD8+ T cells sorted from blood, collected in a trial of the OX40 agonist ivuxolimab. The receptors were sampled from an adult with an advanced solid tumor such as melanoma, head and neck, liver or kidney cancer.

The chain carries TRBV5-1 and TRBJ2-5; 7 bases map to TRBD1. The CDR3 length is 14 residues. CDR1 is SGHRS and CDR2 is YFSETQ in the germline V gene. The trim removed 6 bases at V and 4 bases at J, leaving 9 bases unmatched. The CDR3 region is CASTSGGPTETQYF. CDR3 nucleotide sequence: TGCGCCAGCACCTCAGGGGGTCCGACAGAGACCCAGTACTTC.

CDR3 loop: CSVDSAESVEQFF. The CDR3, as DNA: TGCAGCGTTGATTCGGCTGAATCAGTAGAGCAGTTCTTC. V and J are TRBV29-1 and TRBJ2-1; no reliable D call. Trimming stripped 3 bases from V and 10 bases from J, with 16 bases between. Germline loops: CDR1 SQVTM, CDR2 ANQGSEA. The CDR3 spans 13 residues.

The chain has TRBV9 and TRBJ2-1; D is ambiguous. Between the trimmed V and J ends, which lost 2 bases and 8 bases, there was a span of 11 bases. CDR3 size: 13 residues. The germline gives CDR1 SGDLS, CDR2 YYNGEE. The CDR3: CASSVRPRDEQFF. CDR3 nucleotide sequence: TGTGCCAGCAGCGTTCGCCCCCGGGATGAGCAGTTCTTC. Complete variable domain (other parts from reference TRBV9 and TRBJ2-1): DSGVTQTPKHLITATGQRVTLRCSPRSGDLSVYWYQQSLDQGLQFLIQYYNGEERAKGNILERFSAQQFPDLHSELNLSSLELGDSALYFCASSVRPRDEQFFGPGTRLTVL.

This chain joins TRBV11-3 and TRBJ2-7, with TRBD2 matching over 8 bases. The germline gives CDR1 SGHNT, CDR2 YENEEA. There are 16 residues in the CDR3. After removal of 1 base from V and 4 bases from J, the junction contained 9 bases not matched to a gene. The CDR3 region is CASSLGPGRGEYEQYF. CDR3 nucleotides: TGTGCCAGCAGCTTAGGTCCCGGGCGGGGGGAATACGAGCAGTACTTC.

This clone was found once. The V call is TRBV25-1, the J call TRBJ2-1; weak D call: TRBD2 (5 bases). This CDR3 region has 16 residues. Trimming removed 2 bases at V and 4 bases at J, with 15 bases between. Germline V gene sequence: CDR1 MGHDK, CDR2 SYGVNS. This chain's CDR3 is CASSEGERLLYNEQFF. The CDR3 DNA is TGTGCCAGCAGTGAAGGGGAGCGGTTACTTTACAATGAGCAGTTCTTC.

This clone was detected a few times. The gene calls are TRBV5-1 and TRBJ2-7, with 12 bases aligning to TRBD2. CDR3 length: 15 residues. After removal of 4 bases from V and 6 bases from J, the junction contained 8 bases not matched to a gene. Per the germline V gene, CDR1 is SGHRS and CDR2 is YFSETQ. The CDR3 reads CASSTTSGSQGEQYF. For the CDR3, the DNA is TGCGCCAGCAGCACGACTAGCGGGAGTCAGGGCGAGCAGTACTTC.

V and J are TRBV6-5 and TRBJ1-2; D is uncertain. The CDR3 extends over 15 amino acids. Germline CDR1 MNHEY, CDR2 SVGAGI. Trimming shortened V by 0 bases and J by 2 bases, and 10 bases separated the two germline ends. For the CDR3, the DNA is TGTGCCAGCAGTTACTCCTCAGGCTCAAACTATGGCTACACCTTC. Amino acid sequence: CASSYSSGSNYGYTF.

The genes are TRBV6-1 and TRBJ2-3; a possible D gene is TRBD2 (5 bases). This CDR3 comprises 15 residues. Trimming cost V 0 bases and J 0 bases, with 7 bases left between them. Germline CDR1 and CDR2: MNHNS and SASEGT. CDR3 amino acids: CASSEAGGSTDTQYF. CDR3 nucleotides: TGTGCCAGCAGTGAAGCGGGCGGGAGCACAGATACGCAGTATTTT.